The 19 T cell receptor beta chains below come from one sample, sequenced in a study of T cell repertoires in cytomegalovirus infection. TCRdb redid the calling of the reads with MiXCR, one entry per CDR3 protein. Of roughly 500,000 distinct CDR3 sequences listed, approximately 11% are singletons. Sequencing was performed on PBMCs. The receptors were gathered from a human donor in good health (CMV status not recorded). Some clones in this sample may be carry-over from other donors' samples.

This clonotype has ten or more counts. This sequence joins TRBV12-3 or TRBV12-4 and TRBJ1-2; 8 positions match TRBD1. The CDR3 loop spans 15 amino acids. V gave up 3 bases and J gave up 4 bases; unmatched junction bases: 7. CDR3 in amino acids: CASSFDTGTGYGYTF. The CDR3 coding sequence is TGTGCCAGCAGTTTCGATACAGGGACAGGCTATGGCTACACCTTC.

J is TRBJ1-5 and V is TRBV20-1, with 9 bases lining up with TRBD1. Germline V gives CDR1 DFQATT, CDR2 SNEGSKA (reference sequence). CDR3 size: 14 residues. J was trimmed by 1 base and V by 4 bases; bases with no gene match: 2. CDR3 nucleotide sequence: TGCAGTGCTATGGACAGGGGAAGCAATCAGCCCCAGCATTTT. It yields the protein CSAMDRGSNQPQHF.

This clonotype was observed a few times. J is TRBJ2-7 and V is TRBV6-1; a weak D match, TRBD2 (6 bases). Germline CDR1 MNHNS, CDR2 SASEGT. The CDR3 length is 15 residues. The germline V and J ends were trimmed by 1 base and 3 bases, with 13 bases remaining between them. Here the CDR3 reads CASSEVSGENYEQYF. DNA of the CDR3: TGTGCCAGCAGTGAAGTTTCGGGAGAGAACTACGAGCAGTACTTC.

The sample holds many counts of this clonotype. The chain is built from TRBV5-4 and TRBJ1-6; 7 nucleotides agree with TRBD1. Trimming cost V 4 bases and J 3 bases; bases outside gene matches: 7. This CDR3 contains 16 residues. The germline gives CDR1 SGHNT, CDR2 YYREEE (reference sequence). CDR3 DNA sequence: TGTGCCAGCAGCCTCGGGACAGCCAACTATAATTCACCCCTCCACTTT. As protein: CASSLGTANYNSPLHF.

This clonotype has at least ten counts. The chain combines TRBV6-5 with TRBJ2-7, with D maybe TRBD1 (5 bases). Trimming took 5 bases from V and 0 from J, leaving 20 bases between them. Germline V CDR1 and CDR2: MNHEY, SVGAGI. CDR3 length: 17 amino acids. Written as DNA, the CDR3 is TGTGCCAGCAGTCCGAAGGACAAGGGATGGAGCTCCTACGAGCAGTACTTC. This gives the protein CASSPKDKGWSSYEQYF.

This clonotype was counted at least ten times. The chain recombines TRBV11-2 with TRBJ2-1; 9 nucleotides align to TRBD2. The CDR3 contains 16 residues. The germline V gene encodes CDR1 SGHAT and CDR2 FQNNGV. The V gene end was trimmed by 5 bases and the J gene end by 7 bases; junction bases not matched to a gene: 12. DNA of the CDR3: TGTGCCAGCAGCGAAGCCCCGGCGGGGGGGAAAAATGAGCAGTTCTTC. Translation: CASSEAPAGGKNEQFF.

This clonotype was seen at least ten times. This chain links TRBV10-3 with TRBJ1-1; 8 bases map to TRBD1. Looked up from germline, CDR1 is ENHRY and CDR2 is SYGVKD. V gave up 10 bases and J gave up 4 bases; unmatched junction bases: 8. This CDR3 is built from 13 residues. The CDR3 bases are TGTGCCACCGTGGACAGGGAAGGCACTGAAGCTTTCTTT. Amino acids: CATVDREGTEAFF.

This clonotype was seen a handful of times. This chain connects TRBV29-1 to TRBJ1-2; unclear D gene. The CDR3 has 12 residues. V was cut by 2 bases and J by 8 bases, with 12 bases left in between. Looked up from germline, CDR1 is SQVTM and CDR2 is ANQGSEA. The CDR3 region is CSVENLRLGYTF. The CDR3 DNA is TGCAGCGTTGAAAACCTCCGCCTAGGCTACACCTTC.

The chain has TRBV20-1 and TRBJ2-7, with D uncertain. Between the trimmed V and J ends, which lost 5 bases and 2 bases, there was a span of 13 bases. The CDR3 spans 13 residues. Germline V CDR1 and CDR2: DFQATT, SNEGSKA (reference sequence). In nucleotides, the CDR3 is TGCAGTGCTTCTCGACAAGCAGCCTACGAGCAGTACTTC. Its protein product is CSASRQAAYEQYF.

This clonotype occurred many times. The chain combines TRBV7-6 with TRBJ1-1; maybe TRBD1 (6 bases). Trimming took 5 bases from V and 11 from J, leaving 18 bases between them. Germline V CDR1 and CDR2: SGHVS, FNYEAQ. This CDR3 contains 13 residues. The CDR3 loop reads CASSLDSGVDAFF. The CDR3 DNA is TGTGCCAGCAGCCTTGATTCAGGGGTAGACGCTTTCTTT. Variable domain in full (rest from reference TRBV7-6 and TRBJ1-1): GAGVSQSPRYKVTKRGQDVALRCDPISGHVSLYWYRQALGQGPEFLTYFNYEAQQDKSGLPNDRFSAERPEGSISTLTIQRTEQRDSAMYRCASSLDSGVDAFFGQGTRLTVV.

This clonotype was seen at least ten times. The chain links TRBV5-4 to TRBJ2-7; D might be TRBD1 or TRBD2, each matching 5 bases. The CDR3 has 13 residues. Trimming pared 5 bases from V and 6 bases from J, leaving 15 bases between. Germline CDR1 SGHNT, CDR2 YYREEE (reference sequence). The CDR3 nucleotides are TGTGCCAGCAGTTTCAGGTCGGGGACCGAGCAGTACTTC. Residues: CASSFRSGTEQYF.

This clonotype showed up just a few times. CDR3 in DNA: TGTGCCAATTCGGACTTAGAGGTTCCGAATGAGCAGTTCTTC. It encodes CANSDLEVPNEQFF. The chain couples TRBV19 to TRBJ2-1; the D gene is possibly TRBD2 (5 bases). Trimming removed 10 bases at V and 7 bases at J, with 20 bases between. The CDR3 is made up of 14 amino acids. In germline, CDR1 is LNHDA, CDR2 SQIVND (reference sequence).

This clonotype has at least ten counts. The chain recombines TRBV19 with TRBJ2-1; a possible D gene is TRBD1 (6 bases). The length of the CDR3 is 13 residues. In germline, CDR1 is LNHDA, CDR2 SQIVND (reference sequence). Trimming removed 3 bases at V and 4 bases at J, with 7 bases between. CDR3 sequence: CASSIRGYNEQFF. CDR3 nucleotides: TGTGCCAGTAGTATCAGGGGTTACAATGAGCAGTTCTTC.

The genes are TRBV5-1 and TRBJ2-1; tentatively, D is TRBD2 (5 bases). V was shortened by 3 bases and J by 4 bases, with 20 bases between the two germline ends. Germline V gene sequence: CDR1 SGHRS, CDR2 YFSETQ. The CDR3 runs 17 residues. The DNA of the CDR3 is TGCGCCAGCAGCTCGTATTCGACGGGGAAAAATTACAATGAGCAGTTCTTC. Translation gives CASSSYSTGKNYNEQFF.

V usage is TRBV20-1 and J usage is TRBJ1-5, with D possibly matching TRBD1 (5 bases). The CDR3 spans 14 residues. Germline values: CDR1 DFQATT, CDR2 SNEGSKA (reference sequence). Trimming pared 3 bases from V and 5 bases from J, leaving 14 bases between. The DNA of the CDR3 is TGCAGTGCTAGTGCGGGGCAAGGGTATCAGCCCCAGCATTTT. Translated, it gives CSASAGQGYQPQHF.

This sequence joins TRBV7-9 and TRBJ1-1; D call uncertain. V lost 5 bases, J lost 6 bases, and 7 bases lay in between. The CDR3 runs 11 residues. Germline V CDR1 and CDR2: SEHNR, FQNEAQ (reference sequence). CDR3 nucleotides: TGTGCCAGCAGCCGGAGGGCTGAAGCTTTCTTT. Protein product: CASSRRAEAFF.

This clonotype has a count of ten or more. The chain is built from TRBV6-1 and TRBJ1-2, with TRBD1 identical over 8 bases. The ends lost 7 bases at V and 2 bases at J; junction bases unmatched: 12. CDR3 size: 16 residues. CDR1 is MNHNS and CDR2 is SASEGT in the germline V gene. In DNA form, the CDR3 reads TGTGCCAGCACCCGAGGTGGGACAGGAACAAACTATGGCTACACCTTC. Translated: CASTRGGTGTNYGYTF.

The chain combines TRBV14 with TRBJ2-1; 10 bases agree with TRBD2. Germline-derived CDR1 and CDR2 are SGHDN and FVKESK. The CDR3 has 17 residues. V lost 0 bases to trimming and J lost 1 base; unmatched junction nucleotides: 3. Here the CDR3 reads CASSQEGAGGSYNEQFF. In DNA form, the CDR3 reads TGTGCCAGCAGCCAAGAGGGAGCGGGAGGGTCCTACAATGAGCAGTTCTTC.

This clonotype came up many times. The chain is built from TRBV5-4 and TRBJ1-2, with a possible D match to TRBD1 (6 bases). The V and J ends lost 0 bases and 7 bases respectively, with 13 bases between them. Per the germline V gene, CDR1 is SGHNT and CDR2 is YYREEE (reference sequence). The CDR3 has 14 residues. The CDR3 here is CASSLAGAGIGYTF. The CDR3 DNA sequence: TGTGCCAGCAGCTTGGCGGGGGCAGGGATTGGCTACACCTTC.